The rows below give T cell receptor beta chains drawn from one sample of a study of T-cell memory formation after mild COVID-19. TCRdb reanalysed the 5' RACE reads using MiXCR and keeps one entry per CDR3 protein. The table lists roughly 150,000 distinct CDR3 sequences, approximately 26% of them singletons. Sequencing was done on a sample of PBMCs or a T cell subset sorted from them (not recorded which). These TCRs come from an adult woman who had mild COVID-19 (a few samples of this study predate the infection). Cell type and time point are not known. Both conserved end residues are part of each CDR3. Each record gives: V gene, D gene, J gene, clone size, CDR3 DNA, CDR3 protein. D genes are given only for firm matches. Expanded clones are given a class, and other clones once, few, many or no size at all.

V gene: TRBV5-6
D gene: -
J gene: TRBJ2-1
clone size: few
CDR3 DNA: TGTGCCAGCAACCGACGGCAGGGGGGGGTGGATGAGCAGTTCTTC
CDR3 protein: CASNRRQGGVDEQFF

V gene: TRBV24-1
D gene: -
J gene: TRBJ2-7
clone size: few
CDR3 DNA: TGTGCCACCAGTGGACGAGGGACTGGGGAGCAGTACTTC
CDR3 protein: CATSGRGTGEQYF

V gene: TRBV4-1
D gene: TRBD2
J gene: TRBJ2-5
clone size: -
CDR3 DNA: TGCGCCAGCAGCCAAGATCTAGCAGCGGGAGAGTTCGGGACCCAGTACTTC
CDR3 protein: CASSQDLAAGEFGTQYF

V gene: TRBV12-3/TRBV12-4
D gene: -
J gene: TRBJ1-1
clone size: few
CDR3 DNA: TGTGCCAGCAGTGGGGCAGGGGAGTACACTGAAGCTTTCTTT
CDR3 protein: CASSGAGEYTEAFF

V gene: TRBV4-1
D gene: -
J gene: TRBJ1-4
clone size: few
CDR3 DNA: TGCGCCAGCAGCGCCGCCAGGGGCAGGGATCTTTGGGAAAAACTGTTTTTT
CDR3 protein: CASSAARGRDLWEKLFF

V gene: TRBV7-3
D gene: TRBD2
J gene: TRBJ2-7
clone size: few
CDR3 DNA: TGTGCCAGCAGCCTAGGGGTAGCGGGGGAATCCTACGAGCAGTACTTC
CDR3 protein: CASSLGVAGESYEQYF

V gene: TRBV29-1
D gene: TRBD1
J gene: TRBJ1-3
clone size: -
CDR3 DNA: TGCAGCGTGACAGGGGGCGCGTCTGGAAACACCATATATTTT
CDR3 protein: CSVTGGASGNTIYF

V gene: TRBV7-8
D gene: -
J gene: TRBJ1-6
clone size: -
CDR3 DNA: TGTGCCAGCAGCTTAGAGGCCGGTTATAATTCACCCCTCCACTTT
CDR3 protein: CASSLEAGYNSPLHF

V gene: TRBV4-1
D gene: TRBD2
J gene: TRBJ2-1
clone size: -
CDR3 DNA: TGCGCCAGCAGCCATGAGGGACTAGCGGGGAGGTTTGAGCAGTTCTTC
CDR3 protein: CASSHEGLAGRFEQFF

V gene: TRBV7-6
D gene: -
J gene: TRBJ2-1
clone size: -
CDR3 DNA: TGTGCCAGCAGCTTAGTCTGGCGACCACGGTACAATGAGCAGTTCTTC
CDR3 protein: CASSLVWRPRYNEQFF

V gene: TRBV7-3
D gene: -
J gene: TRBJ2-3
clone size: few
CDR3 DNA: TGTGCCAGCAGTGGGGACGTCACAGATACGCAGTATTTT
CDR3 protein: CASSGDVTDTQYF

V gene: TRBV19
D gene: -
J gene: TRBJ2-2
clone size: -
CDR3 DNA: TGTGCCAGTAGTATCCAGGGATCCACCGGGGAGCTGTTTTTT
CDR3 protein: CASSIQGSTGELFF

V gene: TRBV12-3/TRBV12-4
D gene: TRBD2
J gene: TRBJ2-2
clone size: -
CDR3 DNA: TGTGCCAGCAGCCCTCCGGGGGGGGGCGCGAACACCGGGGAGCTGTTTTTT
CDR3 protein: CASSPPGGGANTGELFF

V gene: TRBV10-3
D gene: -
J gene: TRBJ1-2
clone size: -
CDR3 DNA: TGTGCCTTTCTTTCTGTCGGGGACAACTATGGCTACACCTTC
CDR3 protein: CAFLSVGDNYGYTF

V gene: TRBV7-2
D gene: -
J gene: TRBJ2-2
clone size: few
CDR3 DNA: TGTGCCAGCAGCTTAGGGGTCGTGACGTACACCGGGGAGCTGTTTTTT
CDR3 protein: CASSLGVVTYTGELFF

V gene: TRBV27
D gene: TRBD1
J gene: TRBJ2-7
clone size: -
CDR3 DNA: TGTGCCAGCAGTTACGGGGACAGGGGAAAAGACGAGCAGTACTTC
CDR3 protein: CASSYGDRGKDEQYF

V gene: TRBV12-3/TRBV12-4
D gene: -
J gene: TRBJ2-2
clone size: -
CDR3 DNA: TGTGCCAGCAGCCGTACCGGGGAGCTGTTTTTT
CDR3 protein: CASSRTGELFF

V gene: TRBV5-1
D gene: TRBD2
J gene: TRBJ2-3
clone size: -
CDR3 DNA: TGCGCCAGCTCAGATCGGGAGGGCGGAGATACGCAGTATTTT
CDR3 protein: CASSDREGGDTQYF

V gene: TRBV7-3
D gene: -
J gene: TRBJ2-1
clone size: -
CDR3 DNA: TGTGCCAGCAGCCCCTGGGTGGGGAATGAGCAGTTCTTC
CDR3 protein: CASSPWVGNEQFF

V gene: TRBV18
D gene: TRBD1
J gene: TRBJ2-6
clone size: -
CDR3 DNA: TGTGCCAGCTCACCGTCGGCAGGGGGCTACTCTGGGGCCAACGTCCTGACTTTC
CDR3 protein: CASSPSAGGYSGANVLTF

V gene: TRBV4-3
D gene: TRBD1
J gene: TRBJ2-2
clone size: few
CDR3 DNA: TGCGCCAGCAGCCAAGATCGTCGGACAGGGTGGGGAAACACCGGGGAGCTGTTTTTT
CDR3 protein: CASSQDRRTGWGNTGELFF

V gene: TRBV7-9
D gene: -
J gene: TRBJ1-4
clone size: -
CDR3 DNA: TGTGCCAGCAGCTTATCGGCGACGGTTAATGAAAAACTGTTTTTT
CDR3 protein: CASSLSATVNEKLFF

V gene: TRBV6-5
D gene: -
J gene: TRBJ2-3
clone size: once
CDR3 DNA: TGTGCCAGCACTTCCTTAGGGACATCCGCAGATACGCAGTATTTT
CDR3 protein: CASTSLGTSADTQYF

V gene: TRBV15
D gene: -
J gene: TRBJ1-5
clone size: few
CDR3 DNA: TGTGCCACCAGCAGAGAGGGGAGCAATCAGCCCCAGCATTTT
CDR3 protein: CATSREGSNQPQHF

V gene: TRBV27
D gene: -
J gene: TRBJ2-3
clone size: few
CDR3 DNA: TGTGCCAGCAGTGGGCCCTTCGTGGATACGCAGTATTTT
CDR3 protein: CASSGPFVDTQYF

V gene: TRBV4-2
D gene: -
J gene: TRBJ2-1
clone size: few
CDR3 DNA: TGTGCCAGCAGCTATGGACTATATTCGTCCAATGAGCAGTTCTTC
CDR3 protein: CASSYGLYSSNEQFF

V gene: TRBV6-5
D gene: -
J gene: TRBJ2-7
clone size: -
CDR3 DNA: TGTGCCAGCAGTTTCGCCAACTCGGATCGTTTACCCTACGAGCAGTACTTC
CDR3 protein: CASSFANSDRLPYEQYF

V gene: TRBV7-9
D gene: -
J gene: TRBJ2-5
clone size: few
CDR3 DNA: TGTGCCAGCAGCTCAAAACAAGAGACCCAGTACTTC
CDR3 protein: CASSSKQETQYF

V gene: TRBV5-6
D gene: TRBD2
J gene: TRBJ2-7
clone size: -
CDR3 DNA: TGTGCCAGCAGCTTCGGGACTAGAGGAGAGCAGTACTTC
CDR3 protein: CASSFGTRGEQYF

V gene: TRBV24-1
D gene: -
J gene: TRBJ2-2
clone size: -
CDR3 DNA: TGTGCCACCAGTGTGAATACCGGGGAGCTGTTTTTT
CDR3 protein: CATSVNTGELFF

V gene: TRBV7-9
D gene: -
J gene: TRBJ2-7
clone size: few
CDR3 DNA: TGTGCCAGCAGCTCGGACGGGACCTACGAGCAGTACTTC
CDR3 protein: CASSSDGTYEQYF

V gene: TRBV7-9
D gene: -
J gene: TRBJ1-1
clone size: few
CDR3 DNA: TGTGCCAGCAGCTTGGGCCAGGGCCCTGAAGCTTTCTTT
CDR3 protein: CASSLGQGPEAFF

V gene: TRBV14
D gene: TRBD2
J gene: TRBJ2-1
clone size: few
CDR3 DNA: TGTGCCAGCGGACTAGCGGGAGGACCCTACAATGAGCAGTTCTTC
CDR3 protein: CASGLAGGPYNEQFF

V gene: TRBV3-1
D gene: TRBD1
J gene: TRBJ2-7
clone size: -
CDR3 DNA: TGTGCCAGCAGCCAAGGTTCGGGACAGGGGAGAGAGCAGTACTTC
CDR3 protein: CASSQGSGQGREQYF

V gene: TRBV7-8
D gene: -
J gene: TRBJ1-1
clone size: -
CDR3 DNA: TGTGCCAGCAGCACCCGGACGGTTATGAACACTGAAGCTTTCTTT
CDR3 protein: CASSTRTVMNTEAFF

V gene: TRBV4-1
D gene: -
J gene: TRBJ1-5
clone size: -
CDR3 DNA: TGCGCCAGCAGCCAAGAAGGTTTGGCCGGGGTCCATCAGCCCCAGCATTTT
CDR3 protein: CASSQEGLAGVHQPQHF